A selection of T cell receptor beta chains follows, all from one sample in a study of T-cell memory formation after mild COVID-19. TCRdb redid the calling of the 5' RACE reads with MiXCR, one entry per CDR3 protein. Found here are 550,000 to 700,000 distinct CDR3 sequences, roughly 17% of them singletons; the top ten hold approximately 8.1%. The material sequenced was PBMCs or a T cell subset sorted from them (not recorded which). The receptors were sampled from an adult woman who had mild COVID-19 (a few samples of this study predate the infection). Cell type and time point are not known. CDR3s include the opening cysteine and the closing phenylalanine or tryptophan. The D gene is left open where the match is weak. Size tells how often a clone was seen (once, few, many) or the class of an expanded clone, and some rows leave it out.

D: -; V: TRBV2; J: TRBJ2-4; size: few; CDR3: CASRRGSLAKNIQYF; DNA: TGTGCCAGCAGACGAGGGTCACTAGCCAAAAACATTCAGTACTTC
D: -; V: TRBV4-3; J: TRBJ2-1; size: -; CDR3: CASSQDSRGGDQFF; DNA: TGCGCCAGCAGCCAAGATAGTAGGGGGGGCGATCAGTTCTTC
D: -; V: TRBV20-1; J: TRBJ1-4; size: few; CDR3: CSTPRGLNEKLFF; DNA: TGCAGTACGCCACGGGGCTTGAATGAAAAACTGTTTTTT
D: -; V: TRBV20-1; J: TRBJ2-5; size: few; CDR3: CSARGPGLPPTQYF; DNA: TGCAGTGCTAGAGGCCCGGGACTGCCGCCGACCCAGTACTTC
D: -; V: TRBV5-1; J: TRBJ1-2; size: -; CDR3: CASGEGRVYGYTF; DNA: TGCGCCAGTGGTGAGGGACGAGTCTATGGCTACACCTTC
D: -; V: TRBV9; J: TRBJ2-7; size: few; CDR3: CASSVLVGGEQYF; DNA: TGTGCCAGCAGCGTATTGGTGGGCGGCGAGCAGTACTTC
D: -; V: TRBV12-3/TRBV12-4; J: TRBJ1-2; size: few; CDR3: CASTGGQNYGYTF; DNA: TGTGCCAGCACCGGCGGACAAAACTATGGCTACACCTTC
D: -; V: TRBV15; J: TRBJ1-4; size: -; CDR3: CATSRALDSNEKLFF; DNA: TGTGCCACCAGCAGGGCGCTTGACAGTAATGAAAAACTGTTTTTT
D: -; V: TRBV5-1; J: TRBJ2-7; size: few; CDR3: CASSLDGTVTYEQYF; DNA: TGCGCCAGCAGCTTGGATGGGACGGTTACCTACGAGCAGTACTTC
D: -; V: TRBV15; J: TRBJ2-1; size: -; CDR3: CATSGTPPYNEQFF; DNA: TGTGCCACGTCAGGAACTCCTCCGTACAATGAGCAGTTCTTC
D: TRBD1; V: TRBV12-3/TRBV12-4; J: TRBJ2-1; size: few; CDR3: CASSFSKRRQGRNEQFF; DNA: TGTGCCAGCAGTTTTTCGAAACGGCGACAGGGGCGAAATGAGCAGTTCTTC
D: -; V: TRBV7-9; J: TRBJ2-5; size: -; CDR3: CASSFVGAVETQYF; DNA: TGTGCCAGCAGCTTTGTCGGGGCTGTAGAGACCCAGTACTTC
D: -; V: TRBV12-3/TRBV12-4; J: TRBJ1-5; size: -; CDR3: CASSLPPGLRQPQHF; DNA: TGTGCCAGCAGTTTACCCCCGGGGCTCAGGCAGCCCCAGCATTTT
D: TRBD1; V: TRBV24-1; J: TRBJ1-5; size: few; CDR3: CATSLGQGDNQPQHF; DNA: TGTGCCACCAGCTTAGGGCAGGGGGACAATCAGCCCCAGCATTTT
D: TRBD2; V: TRBV18; J: TRBJ2-2; size: few; CDR3: CASSPGLAEKTGELFF; DNA: TGTGCCAGCTCACCAGGACTAGCGGAAAAAACCGGGGAGCTGTTTTTT
D: -; V: TRBV3-1; J: TRBJ2-1; size: few; CDR3: CASSHLAGGGAYNEQFF; DNA: TGTGCCAGCAGCCATCTTGCTGGCGGGGGCGCTTACAATGAGCAGTTCTTC
D: -; V: TRBV30; J: TRBJ1-3; size: few; CDR3: CAWTAGLGNTIYF; DNA: TGTGCCTGGACTGCGGGGTTGGGAAACACCATATATTTT
D: -; V: TRBV12-3/TRBV12-4; J: TRBJ2-3; size: few; CDR3: CASSRRAAQYF; DNA: TGTGCCAGCAGCCGAAGGGCAGCCCAATATTTT
D: -; V: TRBV7-9; J: TRBJ2-7; size: -; CDR3: CASSLESTSYEQYF; DNA: TGTGCCAGCAGCTTAGAGTCCACAAGCTACGAGCAGTACTTC
D: TRBD2; V: TRBV7-3; J: TRBJ2-1; size: -; CDR3: CASSSLAGGFDEQFF; DNA: TGTGCCAGCAGCTCCCTAGCGGGGGGGTTCGATGAGCAGTTCTTC
D: -; V: TRBV7-2; J: TRBJ2-2; size: many; CDR3: CASSDPGRVNTGELFF; DNA: TGTGCCAGCAGCGACCCAGGCAGGGTGAACACCGGGGAGCTGTTTTTT
D: TRBD2; V: TRBV25-1; J: TRBJ2-7; size: few; CDR3: CASRESTASGKSYEQYF; DNA: TGTGCCAGCAGGGAATCGACTGCTAGCGGAAAGTCCTACGAGCAGTACTTC
D: -; V: TRBV2; J: TRBJ2-7; size: few; CDR3: CASSDPNTAYEQYF; DNA: TGTGCCAGCAGTGATCCGAACACCGCCTACGAGCAGTACTTC
D: TRBD1; V: TRBV20-1; J: TRBJ2-1; size: -; CDR3: CSAPGQGAGNKNYEQFF; DNA: TGCAGTGCTCCGGGACAGGGGGCGGGCAACAAGAATTATGAGCAGTTCTTC
D: TRBD2; V: TRBV20-1; J: TRBJ2-1; size: many; CDR3: CSAVSGGAGNEQFF; DNA: TGCAGTGCTGTTAGCGGGGGGGCCGGCAATGAGCAGTTCTTC
D: -; V: TRBV6-6; J: TRBJ1-2; size: -; CDR3: CASSDGQGGYTF; DNA: TGTGCCAGCAGCGACGGGCAGGGGGGCTACACCTTC
D: -; V: TRBV5-5; J: TRBJ2-1; size: few; CDR3: CASSLSEDINEQFF; DNA: TGTGCCAGCAGCTTGTCGGAAGACATCAATGAGCAGTTCTTC
D: -; V: TRBV6-1; J: TRBJ1-5; size: few; CDR3: CASWTLSNQPQHF; DNA: TGTGCCAGCTGGACGTTAAGCAATCAGCCCCAGCATTTT
D: -; V: TRBV7-9; J: TRBJ2-3; size: -; CDR3: CASSLRPGQDRAPYTQYF; DNA: TGTGCCAGCAGCTTAAGGCCAGGGCAGGACCGCGCACCGTATACGCAGTATTTT
D: -; V: TRBV18; J: TRBJ1-4; size: few; CDR3: CASSRGINEKLFF; DNA: TGTGCCAGCTCACGGGGGATCAATGAAAAACTGTTTTTT
D: TRBD1; V: TRBV7-9; J: TRBJ2-7; size: -; CDR3: CASSLAGTGDYEQYF; DNA: TGTGCCAGCAGCTTAGCCGGGACAGGGGACTACGAGCAGTACTTC
D: TRBD1; V: TRBV11-3; J: TRBJ1-5; size: -; CDR3: CASSSLDRDSHSNQPQHF; DNA: TGTGCCAGCAGCTCACTCGACCGGGACAGTCATAGCAATCAGCCCCAGCATTTT
D: TRBD2; V: TRBV12-3/TRBV12-4; J: TRBJ2-4; size: -; CDR3: CASSPLGAGGKNIQYF; DNA: TGTGCCAGCAGTCCCCTAGGAGCGGGAGGCAAAAACATTCAGTACTTC
D: -; V: TRBV12-3/TRBV12-4; J: TRBJ1-5; size: -; CDR3: CASFSGGVGNQPQHF; DNA: TGTGCCAGCTTTTCGGGAGGGGTTGGCAATCAGCCCCAGCATTTT
D: -; V: TRBV19; J: TRBJ2-1; size: few; CDR3: CASSIQYAGDYNEQFF; DNA: TGTGCCAGTAGTATACAATATGCGGGTGACTACAATGAGCAGTTCTTC
D: -; V: TRBV6-1; J: TRBJ1-1; size: few; CDR3: CASNRGTTNTEAFF; DNA: TGTGCCAGCAATAGAGGCACCACAAACACTGAAGCTTTCTTT
D: TRBD2; V: TRBV10-3; J: TRBJ2-1; size: few; CDR3: CAIEREWNNEQFF; DNA: TGTGCCATCGAGCGGGAGTGGAACAATGAGCAGTTCTTC
D: -; V: TRBV10-3; J: TRBJ1-6; size: -; CDR3: CAISDRGFSPLHF; DNA: TGTGCCATCAGTGACAGGGGCTTTTCACCCCTCCACTTT
D: -; V: TRBV29-1; J: TRBJ1-1; size: few; CDR3: CSAFARGYTEAFF; DNA: TGCAGCGCCTTTGCGCGGGGGTACACTGAAGCTTTCTTT
D: -; V: TRBV5-1; J: TRBJ2-3; size: many; CDR3: CASSIGGIEDTQYF; DNA: TGCGCCAGCAGTATTGGGGGGATCGAGGATACGCAGTATTTT
D: TRBD1; V: TRBV6-5; J: TRBJ2-7; size: -; CDR3: CASSRSGQGAYEQYF; DNA: TGTGCCAGCAGTCGCTCGGGACAGGGGGCCTACGAGCAGTACTTC
D: -; V: TRBV30; J: TRBJ2-1; size: few; CDR3: CAWTTDHEQFF; DNA: TGTGCCTGGACTACAGACCATGAGCAGTTCTTC
D: -; V: TRBV29-1; J: TRBJ1-2; size: -; CDR3: CSVEGYRATTYGYTF; DNA: TGCAGCGTTGAAGGGTACAGGGCCACCACCTATGGCTACACCTTC
D: TRBD1; V: TRBV5-1; J: TRBJ2-3; size: -; CDR3: CASSTGTGVAPDTQYF; DNA: TGCGCCAGCAGCACAGGTACAGGGGTCGCACCAGATACGCAGTATTTT
D: -; V: TRBV5-1; J: TRBJ2-5; size: -; CDR3: CASRGTAQETQYF; DNA: TGCGCCAGCAGAGGCACAGCCCAAGAGACCCAGTACTTC
D: -; V: TRBV3-1; J: TRBJ2-5; size: -; CDR3: CASSQRRTVQETQYF; DNA: TGTGCCAGCAGCCAACGCCGGACAGTTCAAGAGACCCAGTACTTC
D: TRBD2; V: TRBV6-1; J: TRBJ2-1; size: -; CDR3: CASSGLAEGYNEQFF; DNA: TGTGCCAGCAGCGGACTAGCGGAGGGCTACAATGAGCAGTTCTTC
D: TRBD1; V: TRBV12-3/TRBV12-4; J: TRBJ1-3; size: -; CDR3: CASSLGGTGRGAGNTIYF; DNA: TGTGCCAGCAGTTTAGGGGGGACAGGGCGAGGCGCTGGAAACACCATATATTTT
D: -; V: TRBV6-2/TRBV6-3; J: TRBJ1-5; size: -; CDR3: CASRISNQPQHF; DNA: TGTGCCAGCAGAATTAGCAATCAGCCCCAGCATTTT
D: -; V: TRBV24-1; J: TRBJ2-3; size: -; CDR3: CATSETGTPDADTQYF; DNA: TGTGCCACCAGTGAGACCGGGACTCCGGACGCAGATACGCAGTATTTT
D: -; V: TRBV4-1; J: TRBJ1-3; size: -; CDR3: CASSQRANSGNTIYF; DNA: TGCGCCAGCAGCCAGAGAGCTAACTCTGGAAACACCATATATTTT
D: -; V: TRBV6-2/TRBV6-3; J: TRBJ1-2; size: -; CDR3: CASSYGSQLSGYTF; DNA: TGTGCCAGCAGTTACGGCAGCCAACTGTCCGGCTACACCTTC
D: TRBD1; V: TRBV20-1; J: TRBJ1-1; size: -; CDR3: CSAYSGQGNTEAFF; DNA: TGCAGTGCATACAGCGGACAGGGGAACACTGAAGCTTTCTTT
D: -; V: TRBV7-8; J: TRBJ2-5; size: few; CDR3: CATMGAHGGEETQYF; DNA: TGTGCCACTATGGGGGCCCACGGTGGAGAAGAGACCCAGTACTTC
D: -; V: TRBV7-9; J: TRBJ2-2; size: -; CDR3: CASSGTAPNTGELFF; DNA: TGTGCCAGCAGCGGGACTGCCCCAAACACCGGGGAGCTGTTTTTT
D: -; V: TRBV29-1; J: TRBJ2-7; size: -; CDR3: CSVVDGTNEQYF; DNA: TGCAGCGTTGTAGACGGGACAAACGAGCAGTACTTC
D: -; V: TRBV18; J: TRBJ2-5; size: -; CDR3: CASLQGLQETQYF; DNA: TGTGCCAGCCTACAGGGACTCCAAGAGACCCAGTACTTC
D: TRBD2; V: TRBV4-1; J: TRBJ2-7; size: few; CDR3: CASSQEGLAGEQYF; DNA: TGCGCCAGCAGCCAAGAGGGCCTAGCGGGCGAGCAGTACTTC
D: -; V: TRBV6-5; J: TRBJ2-7; size: -; CDR3: CASSYRGGQSYEQYF; DNA: TGTGCCAGCAGTTACAGGGGGGGACAGTCATACGAGCAGTACTTC
D: TRBD1; V: TRBV7-6; J: TRBJ2-6; size: -; CDR3: CASSLVTGAGANVLTF; DNA: TGTGCCAGCAGCTTAGTGACAGGGGCCGGGGCCAACGTCCTGACTTTC